These 17 T cell receptor beta chains were sequenced from one sample in a study of T cell repertoires in cytomegalovirus infection. Each CDR3 protein gets one entry after TCRdb re-called the reads with MiXCR. The profile shows under 800,000 distinct CDR3 sequences, approximately 24% of them singletons. What was sequenced was CD8+ T cells from PBMCs. Source of these receptors: a human donor in good health (CMV status not recorded). Some clones in this sample may be carry-over from other donors' samples.

This clonotype has more than one count but fewer than ten. The rearrangement uses TRBV29-1 and TRBJ1-1; D is undetermined. Germline lookup yields CDR1 SQVTM and CDR2 ANQGSEA. Trimming removed 6 bases from V and 10 bases from J, with 24 bases in between. The CDR3 loop spans 14 amino acids. The CDR3 DNA is TGCAGCGTCGCCCTTGTTAGTGGGTCAAATGCAGCTTTCTTT. Amino acids: CSVALVSGSNAAFF. Full variable domain (rest looked up from reference TRBV29-1 and TRBJ1-1): SAVISQKPSRDICQRGTSLTIQCQVDSQVTMMFWYRQQPGQSLTLIATANQGSEATYESGFVIDKFPISRPNLTFSTLTVSNMSPEDSSIYLCSVALVSGSNAAFFGQGTRLTVV.

The chain uses TRBV9 and TRBJ2-1, with D possibly matching TRBD2 (6 bases). V shed 0 bases and J shed 9 bases, with 16 bases lying between them. From germline, CDR1 is SGDLS and CDR2 YYNGEE. The CDR3 totals 15 residues. CDR3 region: CASSVGRGSRGEQFF. The CDR3 DNA sequence: TGTGCCAGCAGCGTAGGGCGGGGATCTAGAGGTGAGCAGTTCTTC.

The table lists this clonotype with many counts. The chain employs TRBV6-2 or TRBV6-3 and TRBJ2-1, with 11 bases fitting TRBD2. The CDR3 sequence is 14 residues long. Per germline, CDR1 MNHEY and CDR2 SVGEGT. V was pared by 3 bases and J by 8 bases, with 3 bases of the junction left unmatched. Here the CDR3 DNA reads TGTGCCAGCAGTTATAGCGGGGGGGTCGATGAGCAGTTCTTC. Its protein is CASSYSGGVDEQFF.

This clonotype was seen at least ten times. The chain links TRBV7-6 to TRBJ1-4, with D perhaps matching TRBD1 (6 bases). The germline V and J ends were trimmed by 5 bases and 7 bases, with 14 bases remaining between them. CDR3 size: 14 residues. Germline values: CDR1 SGHVS, CDR2 FNYEAQ. In nucleotides, the CDR3 is TGTGCCAGCAGCCCCCGAGGGGGTTTTGAAAAACTGTTTTTT. It yields the protein CASSPRGGFEKLFF.

This clonotype was observed a handful of times. The chain couples TRBV6-5 to TRBJ2-1, with 8 nucleotides matching TRBD1. V lost 2 bases and J lost 2; bases outside the gene matches: 5. Germline assignment: CDR1 MNHEY and CDR2 SVGAGI. The CDR3 loop spans 16 amino acids. The CDR3 region is CASSYAGGAPYNEQFF. The CDR3 DNA follows: TGTGCCAGCAGTTACGCAGGGGGCGCACCCTACAATGAGCAGTTCTTC.

The rearrangement joins TRBV28 to TRBJ2-1; 10 nucleotides align to TRBD2. This CDR3 spans 16 amino acids. Trimming at V came to 5 bases and at J to 1 base, leaving 5 bases not matched to a gene. Germline values: CDR1 MDHEN, CDR2 SYDVKM. For the CDR3, the DNA is TGTGCCAGCAGTACGCCACTAGCGGGGTCCTACAATGAGCAGTTCTTC. It is translated as CASSTPLAGSYNEQFF.

This clonotype was recorded at least ten times. V and J are TRBV7-6 and TRBJ2-7, with unresolved D. V dropped 5 bases and J dropped 6 bases, with 26 bases sitting between them. This CDR3 has 17 amino acids. Per the germline V gene, CDR1 is SGHVS and CDR2 is FNYEAQ. CDR3 nucleotides: TGTGCCAGCAGCCTATCCCCGCCAAGGACCTCTGCTGCCGAGCAGTACTTC. This gives the protein CASSLSPPRTSAAEQYF.

A word on this clonotype: Just one base apart from a much larger clone, this may be a read error. V usage is TRBV7-2 and J usage is TRBJ2-1; 9 nucleotides agree with TRBD2. The germline CDR1 and CDR2 sequences are SGHTA and FQGNSA. This CDR3 spans 19 amino acids. The CDR3 DNA is TGTGCCAGCAACTTAAATCCGGAACTAGCGGGTACAACCTACAATGAGCAGTTCTTC. Its protein is CASNLNPELAGTTYNEQFF.

The rearrangement joins TRBV5-1 to TRBJ2-5; 13 bases are a match to TRBD2. Per the germline V gene, CDR1 is SGHRS and CDR2 is YFSETQ. This CDR3 has 17 residues. The ends lost 3 bases at V and 5 bases at J; junction bases unmatched: 10. Here the CDR3 reads CASSSGLAGARWETQYF. CDR3 coding DNA: TGCGCCAGCAGCTCCGGACTAGCGGGGGCTCGTTGGGAGACCCAGTACTTC. Together with reference TRBV5-1 and TRBJ2-5, the CDR3 gives the full variable domain: KAGVTQTPRYLIKTRGQQVTLSCSPISGHRSVSWYQQTPGQGLQFLFEYFSETQRNKGNFPGRFSGRQFSNSRSEMNVSTLELGDSALYLCASSSGLAGARWETQYFGPGTRLLVL.

This clonotype came up many times. The rearrangement joins TRBV5-1 to TRBJ1-2; possible D gene TRBD1, 5 bases. The CDR3 totals 14 residues. Germline loops: CDR1 SGHRS, CDR2 YFSETQ. Trimming stripped 4 bases from V and 3 bases from J, with 13 bases between. The CDR3 loop reads CASSTGTDYYGYTF. CDR3 nucleotide sequence: TGCGCCAGCAGCACGGGGACGGATTACTATGGCTACACCTTC.

This rearrangement joins TRBV24-1 to TRBJ1-3; TRBD1 might be the D (5 bases). This CDR3 has 16 residues. Germline CDR1 KGHDR, CDR2 SFDVKD. V lost 4 bases to trimming and J lost 0 bases, with 12 bases between them. The CDR3 region is CATSDRQRSSGNTIYF. CDR3 nucleotides: TGTGCCACCAGTGACCGACAGAGATCCTCTGGAAACACCATATATTTT.

The rearrangement joins TRBV10-3 to TRBJ2-2; D may be TRBD2 (5 bases). Looked up from germline, CDR1 is ENHRY and CDR2 is SYGVKD. Trimming shortened V by 2 bases and J by 5 bases, and 12 bases separated the two germline ends. CDR3 length: 15 residues. The CDR3 sequence: CAISEVFEGTGELFF. The CDR3 DNA sequence: TGTGCCATCAGTGAGGTATTCGAGGGTACCGGGGAGCTGTTTTTT.

The CDR3 DNA sequence: TGTGCCAGCAGTCTAACATCAGGGGGCGACGGCTACACCTTC. The encoded protein is CASSLTSGGDGYTF. J is TRBJ1-2 and V is TRBV7-6, with 8 bases lining up with TRBD1. The germline V gene encodes CDR1 SGHVS and CDR2 FNYEAQ. V shed 6 bases, J shed 8 bases, and the junction held 11 bases outside the gene matches. There are 14 residues in the CDR3.

This clonotype was counted only a few times. The chain has TRBV28 and TRBJ1-2; tentative D call: TRBD1 (5 bases). The CDR3 runs to 14 residues. Germline V lookup: CDR1 MDHEN, CDR2 SYDVKM. V dropped 4 bases and J dropped 7 bases, with 16 bases sitting between them. The CDR3 DNA reads TGTGCCAGCAGTTACGGGCAGGGAGCGGGTGGCTACACCTTC. It specifies CASSYGQGAGGYTF.

The V and J genes are TRBV7-6 and TRBJ2-5; D call uncertain. This CDR3 contains 16 residues. The germline V gene encodes CDR1 SGHVS and CDR2 FNYEAQ. Trimming shortened V by 4 bases and J by 5 bases, and 20 bases separated the two germline ends. In DNA form, the CDR3 reads TGTGCCAGCAGCTCCGACATCTACGGATCCGAGGAGACCCAGTACTTC. It is translated as CASSSDIYGSEETQYF.

This clonotype was seen only a few times. The J gene is TRBJ2-1, the V gene TRBV4-3; D is ambiguous. V dropped 1 base and J dropped 5 bases, with 18 bases sitting between them. The germline CDR1 and CDR2 sequences are LGHNA and YSLEER. This CDR3 comprises 17 residues. DNA for the CDR3: TGCGCCAGCAGCCAAGTAGAAGGTCGGTCAGTCAACAATGAGCAGTTCTTC. This gives the protein CASSQVEGRSVNNEQFF.

This clonotype was counted many times. J is TRBJ2-2 and V is TRBV7-6; TRBD1 is a possible D gene (6 bases). Germline values: CDR1 SGHVS, CDR2 FNYEAQ. The CDR3 loop spans 16 amino acids. The V gene lost 5 bases and the J gene lost 3 bases, with 16 bases spanning the gap. In DNA, the CDR3 is TGTGCCAGCAGCGTTGAGTGGGGGCTTTACACCGGGGAGCTGTTTTTT. Translated: CASSVEWGLYTGELFF.